These 32 T cell receptor beta chains were all obtained from the same sample, sequenced in a study of PD-1 blockade in classical Hodgkin lymphoma. All the patients suffered relapse after autologous stem cell transplantation, and brentuximab vedotin exposure differed. Some clones are missing from TCRdb's copy, which holds only in-frame ones; the method was immunoSEQ multiplex PCR. The data hold about 94,000 clones, with nearly 90% observed a single time. The sample consisted of peripheral blood mononuclear cells (PBMCs), taken before the second cycle of nivolumab. The origin of the receptors is a human donor with classical Hodgkin lymphoma.

This clone appeared a single time. The V and J genes are TRBV6-5 and TRBJ2-1; D gene ambiguous. The germline V and J ends were trimmed by 2 bases and 0 bases, with 8 bases remaining between them. CDR3 length: 15 amino acids. CDR1 MNHEY and CDR2 SVGAGI come from the germline V gene. The CDR3 here is CASSYGTSSYNEQFF. Written as DNA, the CDR3 is TGTGCCAGCAGTTACGGAACAAGCTCCTACAATGAGCAGTTCTTC.

The chain is built from TRBV19 and TRBJ2-7; 8 nucleotides agree with TRBD2. The V gene's germline CDR1 is LNHDA and CDR2 SQIVND (reference sequence). This CDR3 is built from 14 residues. Unmatched junction bases numbered 5, after V lost 3 bases and J lost 4 bases. CDR3 sequence reads: CASSIGGGPYEQYF. For the CDR3, the DNA is TGTGCCAGTAGTATCGGCGGGGGGCCATACGAGCAGTACTTC.

This rearrangement joins TRBV7-9 to TRBJ2-3, with 10 bases that match TRBD2. This CDR3 has 19 residues. Germline CDR1 reads SEHNR; CDR2 reads FQNEAQ (reference sequence). V was pared by 1 base and J by 2 bases, with 12 bases of the junction left unmatched. The CDR3 is CASSLDPGLADLDTDTQYF. The CDR3 DNA reads as TGTGCCAGCAGCTTAGACCCCGGACTAGCGGACCTAGACACAGATACGCAGTATTTT. Drawing the rest from reference TRBV7-9 and TRBJ2-3, the complete variable domain is DTGVSQNPRHKITKRGQNVTFRCDPISEHNRLYWYRQTLGQGPEFLTYFQNEAQLEKSRLLSDRFSAERPKGSFSTLEIQRTEQGDSAMYLCASSLDPGLADLDTDTQYFGPGTRLTVL.

The V gene is TRBV4-2, the J gene TRBJ1-3; D not resolved. The CDR3 length is 16 residues. V lost 0 bases, J lost 1 base, and 10 bases lay in between. The germline gives CDR1 LGHNA, CDR2 YNFKEQ. The CDR3 reads CASSQDLEGSGNTIYF. The DNA for the CDR3 is TGTGCCAGCAGCCAAGATCTGGAGGGTTCTGGAAACACCATATATTTT.

As for this clone: The sample holds other DNA sequences that translate to the same CDR3. The V call is TRBV7-3, the J call TRBJ2-3; TRBD2 might be the D (5 bases). Germline V gene sequence: CDR1 SGHTA, CDR2 FQGTGA. V was pared by 0 bases and J by 1 base, with 5 bases between. The CDR3 spans 14 residues. Written as DNA, the CDR3 is TGTGCCAGCAGCTTAACCGGGGGCACAGATACGCAGTATTTT. Translation gives CASSLTGGTDTQYF.

This clone was detected only once. The chain recombines TRBV5-1 with TRBJ2-1, with a tentative D call TRBD2 (6 bases). The CDR3 spans 13 residues. Trimming pared 5 bases from V and 7 bases from J, leaving 13 bases between. Germline V lookup: CDR1 SGHRS, CDR2 YFSETQ. The CDR3 protein is CASSWRARNEQFF. DNA for the CDR3: TGCGCCAGCAGTTGGAGGGCTAGAAATGAGCAGTTCTTC.

This chain joins TRBV27 and TRBJ2-1; D is uncertain. Trimming cost V 5 bases and J 5 bases, with 13 bases left between them. The CDR3 loop spans 14 amino acids. From germline, CDR1 is MNHEY and CDR2 SMNVEV (reference sequence). The CDR3 protein is CASSKTPRDNEQFF. CDR3 DNA: TGTGCCAGCAGTAAAACCCCTAGGGACAATGAGCAGTTCTTC.

This clone was seen a few times. V usage is TRBV10-1 and J usage is TRBJ2-7; D unresolved. V dropped 9 bases and J dropped 3 bases, with 6 bases sitting between them. Germline assignment: CDR1 WNHNN and CDR2 SYGVQD (reference sequence). The CDR3 spans 10 residues. For the CDR3, the DNA is TGCGCCAGTCCCCTCTACGAGCAGTACTTC. Encoded protein: CASPLYEQYF.

This CDR3 reads CASSLPDRQETQYF. The CDR3 DNA reads as TGTGCCAGCAGTTTACCGGACAGACAAGAGACCCAGTACTTC. This chain links TRBV28 with TRBJ2-5, with a tentative D call TRBD1 (6 bases). V lost 2 bases and J 2 bases, leaving 9 bases between the germline ends. The CDR3 is 14 residues long. Germline-derived CDR1 and CDR2 are MDHEN and SYDVKM.

About this clone itself: The same CDR3 is also encoded by other DNA sequences in this sample. The V and J genes are TRBV27 and TRBJ2-1; D uncertain. The V end was cut by 5 bases, the J end by 4 bases, with 6 bases between. Germline CDR1 MNHEY, CDR2 SMNVEV (reference sequence). The CDR3 spans 12 residues. The CDR3 nucleotides read TGTGCCAGCAGTCGAGGTTACAATGAGCAGTTCTTC. As protein: CASSRGYNEQFF.

V and J are TRBV11-2 and TRBJ2-5, with a tentative D call TRBD2 (6 bases). Trimming took 2 bases from V and 2 from J, leaving 18 bases between them. Germline CDR1 is SGHAT and CDR2 is FQNNGV. This CDR3 region has 17 residues. The CDR3: CASSLLGLAERQETQYF. The CDR3 DNA follows: TGTGCCAGCAGCTTATTAGGGTTAGCGGAACGACAAGAGACCCAGTACTTC.

V usage is TRBV10-3 and J usage is TRBJ2-1; no firm D call. Germline-derived CDR1 and CDR2 are ENHRY and SYGVKD. Trimming cost V 4 bases and J 3 bases, with 10 bases left between them. There are 14 residues in the CDR3. The CDR3 DNA sequence: TGTGCCATCAGTGGGGTGGGGATCTACAATGAGCAGTTCTTC. Residues: CAISGVGIYNEQFF.

There are a few counts of this clone. The chain joins TRBV10-3 to TRBJ1-3, with unresolved D. Per germline, CDR1 ENHRY and CDR2 SYGVKD. The CDR3 is 15 residues long. V shed 3 bases and J shed 0 bases, with 9 bases lying between them. The CDR3 protein is CAISDRENSGNTIYF. The DNA for the CDR3 is TGTGCCATCAGTGACCGGGAAAACTCTGGAAACACCATATATTTT.

The genes are TRBV5-1 and TRBJ2-2, with 13 positions matching TRBD2. The V gene's germline CDR1 is SGHRS and CDR2 YFSETQ. This CDR3 spans 17 amino acids. Losses at the gene ends were 4 bases for V and 6 bases for J; bases not matched to a gene: 9. In DNA form, the CDR3 reads TGCGCCAGCAGCCCCCAACCGGGACTAGCGGGATCCGGGGAGCTGTTTTTT. It is translated as CASSPQPGLAGSGELFF.

This clone was counted a single time. The CDR3 DNA reads as TGTGCCAGCAGCTTATCCGACGAGCAGTACTTC. As protein: CASSLSDEQYF. This chain uses TRBV7-9 with TRBJ2-7; D not resolved. CDR1 is SEHNR and CDR2 is FQNEAQ in the germline V gene (reference sequence). Between the trimmed V and J ends, which lost 2 bases and 5 bases, there was a span of 4 bases. The CDR3 sequence is 11 residues long.

This chain links TRBV5-4 with TRBJ2-2; 9 bases match TRBD2. The CDR3 is 16 amino acids. Looked up from germline, CDR1 is SGHNT and CDR2 is YYREEE (reference sequence). Germline trimming cut 0 bases from V and 6 bases from J; bases unmatched to any gene: 6. CDR3 bases: TGTGCCAGCAGCTTGGTGGGGACTAGCTTACCCGGGGAGCTGTTTTTT. Protein sequence: CASSLVGTSLPGELFF.

The chain employs TRBV4-1 and TRBJ1-4; unclear D gene. The CDR3 has 17 amino acids. CDR1 MGHRA and CDR2 YSYEKL come from the germline V gene. The V end was cut by 4 bases, the J end by 4 bases, with 19 bases between. In DNA, the CDR3 is TGCGCCAGCAGCCCATACGATGGGCCCACGGGTAATGAAAAACTGTTTTTT. Protein sequence: CASSPYDGPTGNEKLFF.

The J gene is TRBJ2-5, the V gene TRBV19; D possibly corresponds to TRBD1 (6 bases). CDR1 and CDR2 (germline): LNHDA, SQIVND (reference sequence). The CDR3 is 12 amino acids. V lost 5 bases and J 5 bases, leaving 9 bases between the germline ends. Written as DNA, the CDR3 is TGTGCCAGTAGTTCTCAGGGGGAGACCCAGTACTTC. Translating it yields CASSSQGETQYF.

The chain carries TRBV18 and TRBJ1-5; 8 bases are shared with TRBD1. Germline V gives CDR1 KGHSH, CDR2 LQKENI. The CDR3 has 16 amino acids. With V trimmed by 5 bases and J by 1 base, 7 bases remained unmatched. The chain's CDR3 is CASSLDRGGSNQPQHF. DNA of the CDR3: TGTGCCAGCTCATTAGACAGGGGTGGAAGCAATCAGCCCCAGCATTTT.

The chain joins TRBV5-6 to TRBJ2-1, with 8 bases aligning to TRBD2. CDR3 size: 15 residues. The germline CDR1 and CDR2 sequences are SGHDT and YYEEEE. Trimming removed 0 bases from V and 4 bases from J; junction bases left unmatched: 3. CDR3 nucleotides: TGTGCCAGCAGCTTGGGGACTAGCCCATACAATGAGCAGTTCTTC. Its protein product is CASSLGTSPYNEQFF. The whole variable domain, filled in from reference TRBV5-6 and TRBJ2-1, reads DAGVTQSPTHLIKTRGQQVTLRCSPKSGHDTVSWYQQALGQGPQFIFQYYEEEERQRGNFPDRFSGHQFPNYSSELNVNALLLGDSALYLCASSLGTSPYNEQFFGPGTRLTVL.

J is TRBJ1-1 and V is TRBV15; D ambiguous. The germline gives CDR1 LNHNV, CDR2 YYDKDF (reference sequence). The CDR3 length is 18 residues. V was trimmed by 4 bases and J by 0 bases, leaving 21 bases between them. The DNA for the CDR3 is TGTGCCACCAGCATTTTCGCGGGTTCGGAGGCCATGAACACTGAAGCTTTCTTT. This codes for CATSIFAGSEAMNTEAFF.

The gene calls are TRBV30 and TRBJ1-6; tentative D call: TRBD1 (5 bases). Trimming removed 3 bases from V and 10 bases from J, with 19 bases in between. CDR3 length: 15 amino acids. Germline CDR1 GTSNPN, CDR2 SVGIG (reference sequence). The CDR3 sequence: CAWSGRVTGGSPLHF. In nucleotides, the CDR3 is TGTGCCTGGAGCGGACGGGTCACCGGGGGGTCACCCCTCCACTTT. Variable domain in full (rest from reference TRBV30 and TRBJ1-6): SQTIHQWPATLVQPVGSPLSLECTVEGTSNPNLYWYRQAAGRGLQLLFYSVGIGQISSEVPQNLSASRPQDRQFILSSKKLLLSDSGFYLCAWSGRVTGGSPLHFGNGTRLTVT.

The chain uses TRBV5-1 and TRBJ2-7; D ambiguous. Germline V lookup: CDR1 SGHRS, CDR2 YFSETQ. V dropped 3 bases and J dropped 3 bases, with 10 bases sitting between them. This CDR3 has 13 amino acids. The CDR3 is CASSSDFLYEQYF. The CDR3 DNA is TGCGCCAGCAGCTCAGACTTCCTCTACGAGCAGTACTTC.

CDR3 protein: CASSIFAGTYEQYF. The CDR3 DNA is TGTGCCAGCAGTATCTTTGCGGGCACCTACGAGCAGTACTTC. The chain has TRBV28 and TRBJ2-7; a possible D gene is TRBD2 (5 bases). Per the germline V gene, CDR1 is MDHEN and CDR2 is SYDVKM. The CDR3 totals 14 residues. Trimming left V 5 bases short and J 2 bases short, with 13 bases between. Combining the CDR3 with reference TRBV28 and TRBJ2-7 gives the whole variable domain DVKVTQSSRYLVKRTGEKVFLECVQDMDHENMFWYRQDPGLGLRLIYFSYDVKMKEKGDIPEGYSVSREKKERFSLILESASTNQTSMYLCASSIFAGTYEQYFGPGTRLTVT.

This chain connects TRBV7-8 to TRBJ2-7; TRBD1 might be the D (6 bases). This CDR3 spans 13 amino acids. CDR1 and CDR2 from the germline V gene are SGHVS and FQNEAQ. V lost 3 bases, J lost 5 bases, and 11 bases lay in between. The CDR3 coding sequence is TGTGCCAGCAGCTTCGGACAGACGGACGAGCAGTACTTC. As protein: CASSFGQTDEQYF. Combining the CDR3 with reference TRBV7-8 and TRBJ2-7 gives the whole variable domain GAGVSQSPRYKVAKRGQDVALRCDPISGHVSLFWYQQALGQGPEFLTYFQNEAQLDKSGLPSDRFFAERPEGSVSTLKIQRTQQEDSAVYLCASSFGQTDEQYFGPGTRLTVT.

This chain uses TRBV6-5 with TRBJ2-1; 7 bases fit TRBD1. With 6 bases clipped from V and 5 bases from J, the junction kept 1 base outside the gene matches. CDR3 length: 12 amino acids. Per germline, CDR1 MNHEY and CDR2 SVGAGI. The CDR3 is CASRQGHNEQFF. DNA of the CDR3: TGTGCCAGCAGACAGGGGCACAATGAGCAGTTCTTC.

The chain couples TRBV27 to TRBJ2-1, with unresolved D. There are 12 residues in the CDR3. In germline, CDR1 is MNHEY, CDR2 SMNVEV (reference sequence). V lost 4 bases to trimming and J lost 9 bases, with 10 bases between them. The CDR3 bases are TGTGCCAGCAGTTGGGTGGGCTCTGAGCAGTTCTTC. Translating gives CASSWVGSEQFF.

The J gene is TRBJ2-5, the V gene TRBV27, with a weak D call TRBD2 (5 bases). Between the trimmed V and J ends, which lost 8 bases and 3 bases, there was a span of 7 bases. Looked up from germline, CDR1 is MNHEY and CDR2 is SMNVEV (reference sequence). The CDR3 has 11 amino acids. CDR3 sequence reads: CASGLKETQYF. For the CDR3, the DNA is TGTGCCAGCGGACTCAAAGAGACCCAGTACTTC.

The gene calls are TRBV28 and TRBJ2-1; D gene unclear. CDR3 size: 16 residues. The germline V and J ends were trimmed by 0 bases and 1 base, with 10 bases remaining between them. The germline V gene has CDR1 MDHEN and CDR2 SYDVKM. CDR3 bases: TGTGCCAGCAGTTTATGGCACTTGGGGTCCTACAATGAGCAGTTCTTC. Translated, it gives CASSLWHLGSYNEQFF.

This rearrangement joins TRBV5-8 to TRBJ2-1; the match to TRBD2 covers 12 bases. With V trimmed by 4 bases and J by 1 base, 9 bases remained unmatched. Germline values: CDR1 SGHTS, CDR2 YDEGEE. The CDR3 is 18 residues long. The CDR3 sequence: CASSAETSGSGSYNEQFF. The CDR3 nucleotides read TGTGCCAGCAGCGCCGAGACTAGCGGGAGTGGGTCCTACAATGAGCAGTTCTTC.

The gene calls are TRBV7-2 and TRBJ2-2; D gene ambiguous. Deletions cut 6 bases from V and 5 bases from J, with 13 bases between. This CDR3 is 14 amino acids long. Germline V gene lookup returns CDR1 SGHTA and CDR2 FQGNSA. This CDR3 reads CASSPRPATGELFF. As DNA, the CDR3 is TGTGCCAGCAGTCCACGACCCGCTACCGGGGAGCTGTTTTTT.

The chain is built from TRBV28 and TRBJ2-1; D gene uncertain. The CDR3 runs 13 residues. CDR1 and CDR2 (germline): MDHEN, SYDVKM. Between the trimmed V and J ends, which lost 7 bases and 3 bases, there was a span of 10 bases. CDR3 bases: TGTGCCAGCACCACTGGCAACTACAATGAGCAGTTCTTC. It encodes CASTTGNYNEQFF.